Listed below are T cell receptor beta chains from one sample, sequenced in a study of blood T cells in healthy people across ages. Each CDR3 protein is one row after TCRdb ran MiXCR on the 5' RACE reads. The table has fewer than 800,000 distinct CDR3 sequences, approximately 21% seen once. The sequenced material came from blood. Receptors were obtained from an older man in good health. Both conserved end residues are part of each CDR3. Each record gives: J gene, CDR3 length, V gene, CDR3 protein.

J gene: TRBJ2-7
CDR3 length: 14
V gene: TRBV12-3/TRBV12-4
CDR3 protein: CASSFRVRSYEQYF

J gene: TRBJ1-2
CDR3 length: 14
V gene: TRBV7-6
CDR3 protein: CASSPSSQGYGYTF

J gene: TRBJ2-5
CDR3 length: 16
V gene: TRBV18
CDR3 protein: CASSPRTVQREETQYF

J gene: TRBJ2-7
CDR3 length: 14
V gene: TRBV12-3/TRBV12-4
CDR3 protein: CASSFGGDSYEQYF

J gene: -
CDR3 length: 14
V gene: TRBV20-1
CDR3 protein: CSAARRGIGDEQYF

J gene: TRBJ2-7
CDR3 length: 14
V gene: TRBV20-1
CDR3 protein: CSARAAGGPGEQYF

J gene: TRBJ1-6
CDR3 length: 12
V gene: TRBV20-1
CDR3 protein: CSARDRGSPLHF

J gene: TRBJ2-1
CDR3 length: 13
V gene: TRBV3-1
CDR3 protein: CASSQYGSLEQFF

J gene: TRBJ1-1
CDR3 length: 14
V gene: TRBV28
CDR3 protein: CASKGRAINTEAFF

J gene: TRBJ2-6
CDR3 length: 16
V gene: TRBV12-3/TRBV12-4
CDR3 protein: CASSWDGQAMANVLTF

J gene: -
CDR3 length: 12
V gene: TRBV20-1
CDR3 protein: CSAEGTRNEQFF

J gene: TRBJ1-2
CDR3 length: 15
V gene: TRBV2
CDR3 protein: CASSWQGVSNYGYTF

J gene: TRBJ2-1
CDR3 length: 14
V gene: TRBV29-1
CDR3 protein: CSVYITSGRREQFF

J gene: TRBJ1-6
CDR3 length: 19
V gene: TRBV5-1
CDR3 protein: CASSLDRDRGHSYNSPLHF

J gene: TRBJ2-1
CDR3 length: 14
V gene: TRBV29-1
CDR3 protein: CSVAPAGGQNEQFF

J gene: TRBJ2-7
CDR3 length: 14
V gene: TRBV12-3/TRBV12-4
CDR3 protein: CASSTGVASYEQYF

J gene: TRBJ1-5
CDR3 length: 16
V gene: TRBV3-1
CDR3 protein: CASSSSGTGVNQPQHF

J gene: TRBJ2-2
CDR3 length: 16
V gene: TRBV5-5
CDR3 protein: CASRSGLDTLTGELFF

J gene: TRBJ2-3
CDR3 length: 12
V gene: TRBV3-1
CDR3 protein: CASRLTSGTQYF

J gene: TRBJ2-4
CDR3 length: 12
V gene: TRBV10-3
CDR3 protein: CAISSQGGIQYF

J gene: TRBJ2-7
CDR3 length: 15
V gene: TRBV7-2
CDR3 protein: CASSFLWDREYEQYF

J gene: TRBJ2-5
CDR3 length: 13
V gene: TRBV5-1
CDR3 protein: CASSMTGNYERYF

J gene: TRBJ2-1
CDR3 length: 16
V gene: TRBV7-9
CDR3 protein: CASSSLGGSLSNEQFF

J gene: TRBJ2-5
CDR3 length: 15
V gene: TRBV12-3/TRBV12-4
CDR3 protein: CASSSERPYQETQYF

J gene: TRBJ1-1
CDR3 length: 11
V gene: TRBV20-1
CDR3 protein: CSANTGAEAFF

J gene: TRBJ2-1
CDR3 length: 12
V gene: TRBV27
CDR3 protein: CASSLIGGEQFF

J gene: TRBJ1-5
CDR3 length: 14
V gene: TRBV6-5
CDR3 protein: CASSPRVGRQPQHF

J gene: TRBJ2-7
CDR3 length: 15
V gene: TRBV24-1
CDR3 protein: CATSDSGTAIYEQYF

J gene: TRBJ2-2
CDR3 length: 15
V gene: TRBV28
CDR3 protein: CASSKDRANTGELFF

J gene: TRBJ2-1
CDR3 length: 12
V gene: TRBV28
CDR3 protein: CASSATYNEQFF

J gene: -
CDR3 length: 11
V gene: TRBV29-1
CDR3 protein: CSVNGGYEQYF

J gene: TRBJ2-4
CDR3 length: 15
V gene: TRBV20-1
CDR3 protein: CSATVGREAKNIQYF

J gene: TRBJ1-5
CDR3 length: 14
V gene: TRBV12-3/TRBV12-4
CDR3 protein: CASSVDRPNQPQHF

J gene: TRBJ2-1
CDR3 length: 14
V gene: TRBV7-9
CDR3 protein: CASSLGEGHNEQFF

J gene: TRBJ2-1
CDR3 length: 15
V gene: TRBV7-9
CDR3 protein: CASRLQGGSYNEQFF

J gene: TRBJ2-1
CDR3 length: 17
V gene: TRBV10-1
CDR3 protein: CASSESRAGHSYNVQFF

J gene: TRBJ2-1
CDR3 length: 12
V gene: TRBV20-1
CDR3 protein: CSASRTDNEQFF

J gene: TRBJ2-5
CDR3 length: 17
V gene: TRBV20-1
CDR3 protein: CSARDRGLAVRQETQYF

J gene: TRBJ1-4
CDR3 length: 14
V gene: TRBV20-1
CDR3 protein: CSARQGGANEKLFF

J gene: TRBJ1-1
CDR3 length: 15
V gene: TRBV5-6
CDR3 protein: CASSFGTGLSTEAFF

J gene: TRBJ2-4
CDR3 length: 17
V gene: TRBV7-9
CDR3 protein: CASSPRTGEGAKNIQYF

J gene: TRBJ1-4
CDR3 length: 17
V gene: TRBV27
CDR3 protein: CASSRDRAQRGNEKLFF

J gene: -
CDR3 length: 13
V gene: TRBV28
CDR3 protein: CASSFDLRNEQFF

J gene: TRBJ2-7
CDR3 length: 15
V gene: TRBV7-2
CDR3 protein: CASSYGTSPSREQYF

J gene: TRBJ1-2
CDR3 length: 12
V gene: TRBV6-1
CDR3 protein: CASSEAGVGYTF

J gene: TRBJ2-1
CDR3 length: 17
V gene: TRBV25-1
CDR3 protein: CASSESAGLSSYNEQFF

J gene: TRBJ2-3
CDR3 length: 16
V gene: TRBV25-1
CDR3 protein: CASSEWGREGRDTQYF

J gene: TRBJ2-5
CDR3 length: 14
V gene: TRBV20-1
CDR3 protein: CSARDPRDRETQYF

J gene: TRBJ2-3
CDR3 length: 13
V gene: TRBV24-1
CDR3 protein: CATSNQVTDTQYF

J gene: TRBJ2-7
CDR3 length: 13
V gene: TRBV3-1
CDR3 protein: CASSQVQGDEQYF

J gene: TRBJ2-3
CDR3 length: 14
V gene: TRBV7-3
CDR3 protein: CASSQGGWTDTQYF

J gene: TRBJ2-2
CDR3 length: 15
V gene: TRBV10-3
CDR3 protein: CAISVDGSGIGELFF

J gene: TRBJ2-1
CDR3 length: 16
V gene: TRBV20-1
CDR3 protein: CSAGTSGTFSYNEQFF

J gene: TRBJ1-6
CDR3 length: 15
V gene: TRBV5-1
CDR3 protein: CASSLEGLGNSPLHF

J gene: TRBJ2-5
CDR3 length: 16
V gene: TRBV21-1
CDR3 protein: CASSKVWQDGGETQYF